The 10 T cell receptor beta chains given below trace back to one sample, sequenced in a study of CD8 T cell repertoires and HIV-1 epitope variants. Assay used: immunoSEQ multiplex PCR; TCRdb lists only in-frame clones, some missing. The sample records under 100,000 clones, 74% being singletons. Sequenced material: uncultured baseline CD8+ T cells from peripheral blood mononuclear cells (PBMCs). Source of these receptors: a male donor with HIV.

CDR3 nucleotide sequence: TGTGCCAGTACCAAGCGGCTAGCGGGGGGCCCCACAGATACGCAGTATTTT. It encodes CASTKRLAGGPTDTQYF. This rearrangement joins TRBV19 to TRBJ2-3, with 11 bases lining up with TRBD2. V dropped 7 bases and J dropped 2; count of bases not matched to a gene: 11. Germline V gene data show CDR1 as LNHDA and CDR2 as SQIVND (reference sequence). The CDR3 spans 17 residues.

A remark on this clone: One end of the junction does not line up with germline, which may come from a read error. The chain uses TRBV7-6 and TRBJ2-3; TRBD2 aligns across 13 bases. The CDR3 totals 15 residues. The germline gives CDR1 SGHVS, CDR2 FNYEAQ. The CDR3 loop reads CASSSTSGGTGTQYF. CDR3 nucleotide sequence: TGTGCCAGCAGCTCGACTAGCGGGGGGACAGGTACGCAGTATTTT.

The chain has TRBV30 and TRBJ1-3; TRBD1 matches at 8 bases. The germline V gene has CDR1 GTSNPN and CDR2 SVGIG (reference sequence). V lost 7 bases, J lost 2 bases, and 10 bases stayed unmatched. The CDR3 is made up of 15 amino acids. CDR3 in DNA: TGTGCCTTCCGTTGGGTCAGGGGGCCTGGAAACACCATATATTTT. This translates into CAFRWVRGPGNTIYF.

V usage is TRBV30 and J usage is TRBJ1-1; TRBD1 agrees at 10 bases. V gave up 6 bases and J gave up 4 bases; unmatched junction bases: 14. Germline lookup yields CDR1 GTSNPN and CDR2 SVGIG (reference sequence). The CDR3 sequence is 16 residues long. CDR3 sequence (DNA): TGTGCCTGTAAACCCCGGGACAGGGGAGGGGGCACTGAAGCTTTCTTT. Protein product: CACKPRDRGGGTEAFF.

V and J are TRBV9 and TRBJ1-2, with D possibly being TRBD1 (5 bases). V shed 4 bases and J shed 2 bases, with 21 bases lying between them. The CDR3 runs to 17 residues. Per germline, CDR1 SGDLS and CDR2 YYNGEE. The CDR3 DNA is TGTGCCAGCAGCCCTCAAGTATCAGGGCTGGGGAACTATGGCTACACCTTC. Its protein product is CASSPQVSGLGNYGYTF.

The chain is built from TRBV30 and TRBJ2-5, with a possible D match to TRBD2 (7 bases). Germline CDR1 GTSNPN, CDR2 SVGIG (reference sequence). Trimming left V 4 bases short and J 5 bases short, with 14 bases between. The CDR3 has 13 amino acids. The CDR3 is CAWKWGGGETQYF. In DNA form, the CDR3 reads TGTGCCTGGAAATGGGGGGGCGGGGAGACCCAGTACTTC.

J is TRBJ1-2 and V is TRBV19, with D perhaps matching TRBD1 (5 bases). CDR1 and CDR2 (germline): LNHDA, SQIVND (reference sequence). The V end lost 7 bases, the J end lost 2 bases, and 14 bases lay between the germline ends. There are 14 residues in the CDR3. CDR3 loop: CASNDSPANYGYTF. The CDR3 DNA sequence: TGTGCCAGTAACGACAGTCCTGCAAACTATGGCTACACCTTC.

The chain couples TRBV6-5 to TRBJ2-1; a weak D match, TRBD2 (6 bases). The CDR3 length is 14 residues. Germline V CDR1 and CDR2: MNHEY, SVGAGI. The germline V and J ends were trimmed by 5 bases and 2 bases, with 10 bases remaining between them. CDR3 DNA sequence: TGTGCCAGCAGTCTCGGGGGAACCTACAATGAGCAGTTCTTC. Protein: CASSLGGTYNEQFF.

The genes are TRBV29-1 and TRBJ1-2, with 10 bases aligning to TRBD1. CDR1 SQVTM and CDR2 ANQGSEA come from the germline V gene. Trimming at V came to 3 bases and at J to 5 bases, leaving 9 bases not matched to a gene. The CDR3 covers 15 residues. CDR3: CSVEETGGAEYGYTF. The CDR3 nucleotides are TGCAGCGTTGAGGAGACAGGGGGCGCTGAATATGGCTACACCTTC.

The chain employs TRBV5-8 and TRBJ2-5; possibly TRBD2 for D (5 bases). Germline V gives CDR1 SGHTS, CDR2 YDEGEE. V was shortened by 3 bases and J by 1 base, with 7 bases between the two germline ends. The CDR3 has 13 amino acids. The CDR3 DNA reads TGTGCCAGCAGCTCACTAGTCCAAGAGACCCAGTACTTC. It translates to CASSSLVQETQYF.